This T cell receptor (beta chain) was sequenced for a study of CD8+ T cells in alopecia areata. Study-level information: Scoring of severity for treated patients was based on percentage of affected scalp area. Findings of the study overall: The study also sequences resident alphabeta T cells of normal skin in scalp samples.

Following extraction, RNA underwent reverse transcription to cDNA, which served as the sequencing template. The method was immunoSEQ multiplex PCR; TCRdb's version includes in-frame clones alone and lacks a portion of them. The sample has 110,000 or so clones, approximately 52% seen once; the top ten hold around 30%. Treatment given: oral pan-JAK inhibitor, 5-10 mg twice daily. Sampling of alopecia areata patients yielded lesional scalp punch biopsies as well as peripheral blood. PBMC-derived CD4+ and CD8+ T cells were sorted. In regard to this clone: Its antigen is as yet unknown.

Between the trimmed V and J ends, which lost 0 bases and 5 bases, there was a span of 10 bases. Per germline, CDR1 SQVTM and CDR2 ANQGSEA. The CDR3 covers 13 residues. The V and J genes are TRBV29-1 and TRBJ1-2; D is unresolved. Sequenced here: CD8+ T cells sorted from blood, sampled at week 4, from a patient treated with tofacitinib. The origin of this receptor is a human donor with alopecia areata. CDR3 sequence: CSVEEIGWYGYTF. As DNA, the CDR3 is TGCAGCGTTGAAGAGATCGGGTGGTATGGCTACACCTTC.